The rows below give T cell receptor beta chains drawn from one sample of a study of T cells in Graves' hyperthyroidism and ophthalmopathy. MiXCR was run by TCRdb on the multiplex PCR reads, yielding one entry per CDR3 protein. The sample has around 400,000 distinct CDR3 sequences, around a sixth seen once. Input material: blood. These receptors were obtained from a woman aged 18-29 years with Graves' hyperthyroidism that later progressed to Graves' ophthalmopathy. The conserved cysteine and the conserved F or W are not part of the CDR3 here. Each record gives: V gene, J gene, CDR3 protein.

TRBV29-1	TRBJ2-1	SSRGSNEQF
TRBV11-2	TRBJ2-7	ASSLGLQIYEQY
TRBV11-2	TRBJ1-1	ASSLRTEAF
TRBV29-1	TRBJ2-1	SVEGTENYNEQF
TRBV29-1	TRBJ2-7	SVFRDYEQY
TRBV14	TRBJ2-7	ASSPVGGAIHEQY
TRBV28	TRBJ2-7	ASQGGLAGIYEQY
TRBV12-3/TRBV12-4	TRBJ2-3	ASSLGLSPDTQY
TRBV6-1	TRBJ1-4	ASSETGTGEEKLF
TRBV6-1	TRBJ1-2	ACRGAPPNYGYT
TRBV6-2/TRBV6-3	TRBJ2-1	ASSQGSLDYNEQF
TRBV6-1	TRBJ1-2	ASSETPGQGATGYT
TRBV30	TRBJ1-5	AWSRTEGPQH
TRBV20-1	TRBJ2-7	SATKSHEQY
TRBV19	TRBJ1-2	ASSIDRRGLGDGYT
TRBV5-1	TRBJ2-7	ASSASGGASLYEQY
TRBV4-2	TRBJ1-6	ASSQERGNNSPLH
TRBV24-1	TRBJ1-2	ATSAKTGPPGYT
TRBV12-3/TRBV12-4	TRBJ2-2	ASSLPRSTGELF
TRBV6-1	TRBJ2-5	ASRKSGETQY
TRBV25-1	TRBJ1-6	ASSEWVGTPNSPLH
TRBV28	TRBJ2-5	ASTQPLLAGGWY
TRBV5-1	TRBJ1-3	ASSLASGNTIY
TRBV11-2	TRBJ1-1	ASSLQLMNTEAF
TRBV7-3	TRBJ2-1	ASSFSTGTRYNEQF
TRBV7-2	TRBJ2-3	ASSSPLNSDTQY
TRBV20-1	TRBJ2-3	SANDWGVSTDTQY
TRBV20-1	TRBJ2-2	SARGPNTGELF
TRBV6-1	TRBJ2-1	ASSENSLAGAEQF
TRBV2	TRBJ2-7	ASTLDKAPYEQY
TRBV6-2/TRBV6-3	TRBJ2-1	ASRSLAGNEQF
TRBV10-2	TRBJ1-1	ASRVTTNTEAF
TRBV28	TRBJ2-1	ASSLLHGTDNEQF
TRBV7-2	TRBJ1-5	ASSLVGGFHQPQH
TRBV11-2	TRBJ2-1	ASSLPGLATNEQF
TRBV15	TRBJ2-5	ATSGWTSGRLRETQY
TRBV20-1	TRBJ2-2	SASRGLVGMAGELF
TRBV14	TRBJ2-1	ASSHTPGTSGYNEQF
TRBV27	TRBJ2-5	ASSPEGYETQY
TRBV7-8	TRBJ2-7	ASSLIGTHEQY
TRBV5-1	TRBJ1-6	ASSLGASSPPLH
TRBV11-3	TRBJ2-2	ASSYNSGAAGELF
TRBV2	TRBJ2-7	ASREGQGVGEQY
TRBV6-1	TRBJ1-5	ASREGGDRGQPQH
TRBV5-1	TRBJ2-7	ASSPIQGSYYEQY
TRBV5-1	TRBJ2-6	ASSLGAGLSGANVLT
TRBV9	TRBJ2-1	ASSVGGRRDEQF
TRBV7-8	TRBJ2-7	ASSRQGALPYEQY
TRBV28	TRBJ2-3	ASSLRLEVADTQY
TRBV6-1	TRBJ2-7	ASIPTYEQY
TRBV28	TRBJ2-7	ASSLRGQGFKQY
TRBV6-5	TRBJ2-2	ASSYSPTPSTGELF